The 25 T cell receptor beta chains presented below share a single source sample, sequenced in a study of OX40 agonist ivuxolimab in advanced cancers. The method behind the library was the immunoSEQ multiplex PCR assay. The immuneACCESS repertoire file appears here via TCRdb, limited to in-frame rearrangements. These files lack a portion of the clones; in checked studies, under half of the deficit traces to unresolved V genes, and the cause of the others is not known. The sample includes some 65,000 clones, with 89% observed a single time. About 12% of the sample lies in the top ten. Sequencing used CD4+ or CD8+ T cells sorted from blood, obtained in a trial of the OX40 agonist ivuxolimab. These receptors all come from an adult with an advanced solid tumor such as melanoma, head and neck, liver or kidney cancer.

This chain uses TRBV7-9 with TRBJ1-2, with 9 bases fitting TRBD1. Per the germline V gene, CDR1 is SEHNR and CDR2 is FQNEAQ (reference sequence). Unmatched junction bases numbered 12, after V lost 5 bases and J lost 2 bases. CDR3 length: 17 residues. CDR3 amino acids: CASSLGQGLTKNYGYTF. The CDR3 region has the DNA TGTGCCAGCAGCCTAGGACAGGGGTTAACGAAGAACTATGGCTACACCTTC. The variable domain in full, completed from reference TRBV7-9 and TRBJ1-2, reads DTGVSQNPRHKITKRGQNVTFRCDPISEHNRLYWYRQTLGQGPEFLTYFQNEAQLEKSRLLSDRFSAERPKGSFSTLEIQRTEQGDSAMYLCASSLGQGLTKNYGYTFGSGTRLTVV.

This chain connects TRBV7-9 to TRBJ2-1; D ambiguous. Looked up from germline, CDR1 is SEHNR and CDR2 is FQNEAQ (reference sequence). The CDR3 contains 13 residues. Trimming took off 1 base at V and 5 bases at J, with 6 bases between the two ends. The CDR3 spells CASSLGRNNEQFF. The CDR3 nucleotides read TGTGCCAGCAGCTTAGGGCGTAACAATGAGCAGTTCTTC.

The chain employs TRBV7-8 and TRBJ2-7, with D unresolved. This CDR3 contains 13 residues. Trimming took off 3 bases at V and 2 bases at J, with 8 bases between the two ends. Germline V gives CDR1 SGHVS, CDR2 FQNEAQ. The CDR3 DNA reads TGTGCCAGCAGCTTTGAAATACCCTACGAGCAGTACTTC. Amino acid sequence: CASSFEIPYEQYF.

A single count supports this clone. This chain joins TRBV20-1 and TRBJ2-3; D is ambiguous. This CDR3 region has 11 residues. Germline V lookup: CDR1 DFQATT, CDR2 SNEGSKA (reference sequence). V gave up 2 bases and J gave up 4 bases, with 4 bases separating them. The CDR3 bases are TGCAGTGCTAGATTGCCAGATACGCAGTATTTT. It codes for CSARLPDTQYF.

V gene TRBV15 combines with J gene TRBJ2-3, with 11 positions matching TRBD2. The CDR3 has 18 residues. Per germline, CDR1 LNHNV and CDR2 YYDKDF (reference sequence). The V segment lost 0 bases and the J segment 1 base; nucleotides outside the gene matches: 6. This CDR3 reads CATSRDATSGDRTDTQYF. DNA of the CDR3: TGTGCCACCAGCAGAGATGCGACTAGCGGGGACCGCACAGATACGCAGTATTTT.

The chain combines TRBV18 with TRBJ2-1; weak D call: TRBD2 (5 bases). Deletions cut 0 bases from V and 6 bases from J, with 15 bases between. The CDR3 runs 16 residues. Per the germline V gene, CDR1 is KGHSH and CDR2 is LQKENI. The CDR3 sequence is CASSPPASISSNEQFF. Written as DNA, the CDR3 is TGTGCCAGCTCACCACCGGCTAGCATTTCATCCAATGAGCAGTTCTTC.

The CDR3 protein is CASSDGQGASTGELFF. Here the CDR3 DNA reads TGTGCCAGCAGTGACGGACAGGGGGCGAGCACCGGGGAGCTGTTTTTT. V usage is TRBV6-1 and J usage is TRBJ2-2, with 11 bases fitting TRBD1. The CDR3 has 16 residues. Germline CDR1 is MNHNS and CDR2 is SASEGT. V was clipped by 3 bases and J by 4 bases; unmatched bases: 4.

The rearrangement uses TRBV27 and TRBJ2-7; D not certain. V lost 6 bases to trimming and J lost 2 bases, with 11 bases between them. Germline V CDR1 and CDR2: MNHEY, SMNVEV (reference sequence). The CDR3 length is 13 residues. DNA of the CDR3: TGTGCCAGCAGACAGATAACGCCCTACGAGCAGTACTTC. It encodes CASRQITPYEQYF.

This chain uses TRBV2 with TRBJ2-7, with D tentatively TRBD1 (5 bases). The CDR3 contains 12 residues. V was cut by 5 bases and J by 5 bases, with 10 bases left in between. In germline, CDR1 is SNHLY, CDR2 FYNNEI. The CDR3 bases are TGTGCCAGCAGTCCGGACACCAACGAGCAGTACTTC. Translated: CASSPDTNEQYF.

V is TRBV27 and J is TRBJ1-2; tentative D call: TRBD1 (6 bases). The CDR3 covers 14 residues. The germline V and J ends were trimmed by 5 bases and 6 bases, with 16 bases remaining between them. Germline V CDR1 and CDR2: MNHEY, SMNVEV (reference sequence). This CDR3 is CASSPPGAFNGYTF. CDR3 DNA: TGTGCCAGCAGTCCTCCGGGGGCTTTCAATGGCTACACCTTC.

The J gene is TRBJ2-7, the V gene TRBV9, with D tentatively TRBD1 (5 bases). Germline values: CDR1 SGDLS, CDR2 YYNGEE. Trimming removed 4 bases at V and 1 base at J, with 6 bases between. The CDR3 contains 12 residues. The CDR3 nucleotides read TGTGCCAGCAGCCCAGGGTCCTACGAGCAGTACTTC. This gives the protein CASSPGSYEQYF.

This clone was detected only a few times. Other DNA sequences within the sample encode an identical CDR3. This sequence joins TRBV7-9 and TRBJ1-3, with D uncertain. The CDR3 has 14 residues. Trimming took off 5 bases at V and 4 bases at J, with 12 bases between the two ends. Germline lookup yields CDR1 SEHNR and CDR2 FQNEAQ (reference sequence). In nucleotides, the CDR3 is TGTGCCAGCAGCCTCCTTGGGTCCGGAAACACCATATATTTT. Amino acids: CASSLLGSGNTIYF.

This rearrangement joins TRBV28 to TRBJ2-1; 13 nucleotides match TRBD2. Germline CDR1 and CDR2: MDHEN and SYDVKM. The junction had 13 bases not matched to a gene; V was cut back by 5 bases and J by 9 bases. The CDR3 has 17 residues. The CDR3 DNA sequence: TGTGCCAGCAGTCCTTCGGGCCGGACTAGCGGGAGAGCTGAGCAGTTCTTC. It is translated as CASSPSGRTSGRAEQFF.

This clone was seen just once. This chain uses TRBV7-9 with TRBJ1-2; D uncertain. The V end was cut by 5 bases, the J end by 4 bases, with 14 bases between. Germline V gene data show CDR1 as SEHNR and CDR2 as FQNEAQ (reference sequence). This CDR3 spans 14 amino acids. The CDR3 DNA sequence: TGTGCCAGCAGCCAACGACCTGAACTCTATGGCTACACCTTC. As protein: CASSQRPELYGYTF.

The rearrangement links TRBV5-1 to TRBJ2-1, with TRBD1 identical over 7 bases. J lost 0 bases, V lost 6 bases, and 18 bases had no gene match. CDR1 and CDR2 (germline): SGHRS, YFSETQ. CDR3 size: 19 residues. CDR3 in amino acids: CASNKKGTGDLSSYNEQFF. As DNA, the CDR3 is TGCGCCAGCAACAAGAAGGGAACAGGGGACCTTAGCTCCTACAATGAGCAGTTCTTC.

The chain's CDR3 is CASSPDRAGEQETQYF. The CDR3 DNA reads as TGTGCCAGCTCACCAGATAGAGCGGGGGAACAAGAGACCCAGTACTTC. The genes are TRBV18 and TRBJ2-5; 8 bases map to TRBD2. Germline V gene lookup returns CDR1 KGHSH and CDR2 LQKENI. V shed 2 bases and J 2 bases; nucleotides not matched to a gene: 7. The CDR3 is made up of 16 amino acids.

This chain links TRBV30 with TRBJ1-4; D might be TRBD1 (5 bases). Per germline, CDR1 GTSNPN and CDR2 SVGIG (reference sequence). The CDR3 extends over 14 amino acids. V was trimmed by 3 bases and J by 7 bases, leaving 15 bases between them. CDR3 nucleotide sequence: TGTGCCTGGAGGGCCCCTGGGGGAACTGAAAAACTGTTTTTT. Protein: CAWRAPGGTEKLFF.

The V call is TRBV10-3, the J call TRBJ2-3, with D unclear. Between the trimmed V and J ends, which lost 10 bases and 0 bases, there was a span of 14 bases. The CDR3 extends over 14 amino acids. The germline V gene has CDR1 ENHRY and CDR2 SYGVKD. The CDR3 nucleotides are TGTGCCACCGGCGCGGAAACTAGCACAGATACGCAGTATTTT. This translates into CATGAETSTDTQYF.

The rearrangement joins TRBV5-1 to TRBJ1-2, with D perhaps TRBD1 (5 bases). Deletions cut 1 base from V and 0 bases from J, with 7 bases between. This CDR3 region has 14 residues. Germline V gene lookup returns CDR1 SGHRS and CDR2 YFSETQ. The CDR3 sequence: CASSLPGANYGYTF. The CDR3 region has the DNA TGCGCCAGCAGCTTGCCGGGGGCTAACTATGGCTACACCTTC.

The V and J genes are TRBV29-1 and TRBJ1-2, with 8 positions matching TRBD1. The CDR3 length is 14 residues. Germline CDR1 is SQVTM and CDR2 is ANQGSEA. V shed 4 bases and J 8 bases; nucleotides not matched to a gene: 12. CDR3 sequence: CSVVRTGRSDGYTF. The DNA for the CDR3 is TGCAGCGTTGTTCGGACAGGGAGGAGTGACGGCTACACCTTC.

The chain combines TRBV7-8 with TRBJ2-4, with D possibly TRBD2 on 5 matching bases. The germline CDR1 and CDR2 sequences are SGHVS and FQNEAQ. Between the trimmed V and J ends, which lost 5 bases and 0 bases, there was a span of 17 bases. There are 17 residues in the CDR3. DNA for the CDR3: TGTGCCAGCAGCCATAACAGCCGCGGACTAGCCAAAAACATTCAGTACTTC. It codes for CASSHNSRGLAKNIQYF.

The chain links TRBV7-6 to TRBJ2-1; D not resolved. Germline values: CDR1 SGHVS, CDR2 FNYEAQ. The CDR3 spans 14 residues. With 5 bases removed from V and 6 bases from J, the gap between germline ends came to 14 bases. This CDR3 reads CASSPVPWANEQFF. The CDR3 DNA reads as TGTGCCAGCAGCCCAGTCCCCTGGGCCAATGAGCAGTTCTTC. Using reference TRBV7-6 and TRBJ2-1 for the parts outside the CDR3, the full variable domain is GAGVSQSPRYKVTKRGQDVALRCDPISGHVSLYWYRQALGQGPEFLTYFNYEAQQDKSGLPNDRFSAERPEGSISTLTIQRTEQRDSAMYRCASSPVPWANEQFFGPGTRLTVL.

V usage is TRBV30 and J usage is TRBJ1-1; D is uncertain. Per germline, CDR1 GTSNPN and CDR2 SVGIG (reference sequence). CDR3 size: 16 residues. The V end lost 1 base, the J end lost 0 bases, and 15 bases lay between the germline ends. For the CDR3, the DNA is TGTGCCTGGAGTGCTACGGCGCGGGGATTGAACACTGAAGCTTTCTTT. It codes for CAWSATARGLNTEAFF.

The chain's CDR3 is CAISESGHPYGYTF. CDR3 DNA: TGTGCCATCAGTGAGTCGGGACACCCCTATGGCTACACCTTC. The V call is TRBV10-3, the J call TRBJ1-2; possible D gene TRBD1, 6 bases. Trimming removed 0 bases from V and 4 bases from J, with 9 bases in between. The CDR3 sequence is 14 residues long. Germline CDR1 reads ENHRY; CDR2 reads SYGVKD.

This chain joins TRBV29-1 and TRBJ1-2; D may be TRBD1 (5 bases). Germline CDR1 is SQVTM and CDR2 is ANQGSEA. The length of the CDR3 is 17 residues. V was clipped by 0 bases and J by 3 bases, with 20 bases between them. The CDR3 spells CSVEDVDIKKDDYGYTF. CDR3 sequence (DNA): TGCAGCGTTGAAGATGTGGACATCAAAAAAGATGACTATGGCTACACCTTC.